This TCR beta chain was recovered during a study of T cells after yellow fever vaccination. TCRdb reanalysed the 5' RACE reads using MiXCR and keeps one entry per CDR3 protein. Of 400,000 or so distinct CDR3 sequences listed, about 9.9% were seen once; the top ten hold roughly 18%. Regarding this clonotype: Its target is unknown.

Study outcomes and limitations: The secondary response was weaker but peaked faster, day 5 versus 15.

Germline CDR1 reads SQVTM; CDR2 reads ANQGSEA. The CDR3 sequence is 14 residues long. Trimming cost V 8 bases and J 6 bases; bases outside gene matches: 11. This clonotype was obtained from a man younger than 35 who received the YFV17D yellow fever vaccine. J is TRBJ2-1 and V is TRBV29-1, with 9 bases aligning to TRBD1. The input for sequencing was PBMCs, taken on the day of the first yellow fever vaccination. The CDR3 coding sequence is TGCAGCTATTCCCCGGGACAGGGACGCAATGAGCAGTTCTTC. Amino acids: CSYSPGQGRNEQFF.